Below, one TCR beta chain is given with its context. This sample was taken from a study of CD8 T cells in Susac syndrome. Random hexamers were used to reverse transcribe an amount of roughly 0.45 to 1 ug RNA. immunoSEQ multiplex PCR amplified TCR beta CDR3 across 54 Vbeta, 13 Jbeta. A single record per CDR3 protein comes from TCRdb applying MiXCR to the immunoSEQ multiplex PCR reads. This sample has some 260,000 distinct CDR3 sequences; more than 75% occur once, and the top ten carry around 0.11%. J gave up 0 bases and V 2 bases, and 6 bases lay outside the gene matches. In germline, CDR1 is ENHRY, CDR2 SYGVKD. This CDR3 spans 18 amino acids. TEMRA cells were FACS-enriched, and CD8+ and CD4+ T cells were isolated negatively.

The chain couples TRBV10-3 to TRBJ2-6, with TRBD1 matching 8 bases. The sequence derives from a human donor with multiple sclerosis. Input material: CD8+ T cells from PBMCs. CDR3 amino acids: CAISERGQDFSGANVLTF. CDR3 coding DNA: TGTGCCATCAGTGAGAGGGGACAGGATTTCTCTGGGGCCAACGTCCTGACTTTC.